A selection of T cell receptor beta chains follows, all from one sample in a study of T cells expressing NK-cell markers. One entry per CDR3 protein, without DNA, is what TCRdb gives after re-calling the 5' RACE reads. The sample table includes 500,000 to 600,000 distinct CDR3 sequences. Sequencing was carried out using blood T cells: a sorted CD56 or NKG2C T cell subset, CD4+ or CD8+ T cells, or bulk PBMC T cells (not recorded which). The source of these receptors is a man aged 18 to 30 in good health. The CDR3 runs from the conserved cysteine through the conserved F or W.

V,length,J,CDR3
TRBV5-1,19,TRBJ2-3,CASSPDPQSGTWGTDTQYF
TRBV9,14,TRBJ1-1,CASSRDRVPTEAFF
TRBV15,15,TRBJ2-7,CATSRVRDPTYEQYF
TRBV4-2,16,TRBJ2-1,CASSPTRVGLRDEQFF
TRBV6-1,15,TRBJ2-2,CASSEGDWESGELFF
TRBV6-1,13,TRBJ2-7,CASRRGTDYEQYF
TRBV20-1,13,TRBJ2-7,CSATGLAGGEQYF
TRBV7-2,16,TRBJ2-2,CASSLTGAGFTGELFF
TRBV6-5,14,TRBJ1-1,CASSYRQGNTEAFF
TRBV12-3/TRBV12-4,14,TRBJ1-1,CASSYMTETAEAFF
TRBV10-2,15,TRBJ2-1,CASRGLAENYNEQFF
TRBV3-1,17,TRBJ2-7,CASSRYEGGLAQLEQYF
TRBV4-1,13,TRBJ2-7,CASSQDVGSEQYF
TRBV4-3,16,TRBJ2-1,CASSPQSGNTYNEQFF
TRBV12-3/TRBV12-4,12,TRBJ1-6,CASAQKNSPLHF
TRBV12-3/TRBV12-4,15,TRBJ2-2,CASSPPRSSTGELFF
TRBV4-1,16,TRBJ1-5,CASSQVGRSSNQPQHF
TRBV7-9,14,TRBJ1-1,CASRLQGRDTEAFF
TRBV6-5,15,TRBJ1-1,CASNPDRPMNTEAFF
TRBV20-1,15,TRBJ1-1,CSGKGASPMNTEAFF
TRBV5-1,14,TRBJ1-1,CASSGTTGPPEAFF
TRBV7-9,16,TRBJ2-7,CASRLALSGGSHEQYF
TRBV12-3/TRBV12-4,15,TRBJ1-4,CASSLPKGQNEKLFF
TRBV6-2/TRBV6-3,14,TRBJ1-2,CASSYSGSRYGYTF
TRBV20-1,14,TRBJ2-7,CSARAPAVRYEQYF
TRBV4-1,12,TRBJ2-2,CAGQVNTGELFF
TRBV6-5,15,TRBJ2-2,CASRTTGGPSGELFF
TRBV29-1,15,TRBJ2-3,CSVRREARSTDTQYF
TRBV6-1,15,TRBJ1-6,CASSRRAGYDSPLHF
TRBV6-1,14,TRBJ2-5,CASSTSGTRVSQYF
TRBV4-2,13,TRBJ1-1,CASSRVANTEAFF
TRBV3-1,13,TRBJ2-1,CASSQGTSGSQFF
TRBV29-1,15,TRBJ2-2,CSVEDGRGRTGELFF
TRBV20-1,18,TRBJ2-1,CSASGGPAGGPVSNEQFF
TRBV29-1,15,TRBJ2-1,CSVRKPGTAYNEQFF
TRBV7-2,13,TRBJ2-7,CASKRAGAHEQYF
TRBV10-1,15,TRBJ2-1,CASSEMGSSYNEQFF
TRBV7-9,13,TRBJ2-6,CASTPRAAEILTF
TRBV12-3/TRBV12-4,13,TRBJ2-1,CASSPPENDEQFF
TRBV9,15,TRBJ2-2,CASSGGQNQGGELFF
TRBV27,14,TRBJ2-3,CASSLFPGTDTQYF